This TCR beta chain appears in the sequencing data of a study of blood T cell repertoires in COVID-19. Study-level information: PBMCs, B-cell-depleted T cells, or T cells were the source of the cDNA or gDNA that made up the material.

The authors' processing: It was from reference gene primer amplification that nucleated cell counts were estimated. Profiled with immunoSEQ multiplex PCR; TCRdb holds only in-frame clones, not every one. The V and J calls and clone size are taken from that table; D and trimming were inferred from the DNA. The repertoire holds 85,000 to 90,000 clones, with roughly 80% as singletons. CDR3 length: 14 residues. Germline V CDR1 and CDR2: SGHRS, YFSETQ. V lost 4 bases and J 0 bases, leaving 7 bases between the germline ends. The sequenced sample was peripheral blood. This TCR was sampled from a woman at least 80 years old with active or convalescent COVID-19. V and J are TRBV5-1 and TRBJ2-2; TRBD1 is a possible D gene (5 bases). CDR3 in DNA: TGCGCCAGCAGCCCGGACACGAACACCGGGGAGCTGTTTTTT. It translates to CASSPDTNTGELFF.